The 32 T cell receptor beta chains below were found in one sample sequenced in a study of PD-1 blockade in classical Hodgkin lymphoma (dated by TCRdb to 2020 to 2022). The library was produced with the immunoSEQ multiplex PCR assay. Sourced from immuneACCESS, this table was stored by TCRdb with only in-frame sequences that have V and J called. A share of the clones is absent; for the studies checked, an unresolved V gene accounts for under half, and the remainder has no known explanation. Counted in this sample were tens of thousands of clones; about 88% of them appeared once. The biggest ten clones account for about 10% of the sample. Reading the label with the study, this specimen's time point is: cycle 2 day 1 (C2D1) of nivolumab. Relapse after autologous stem cell transplantation had occurred in all trial patients, and cohorts A, B and C were distinguished by prior brentuximab vedotin exposure.

This sample comprised peripheral blood mononuclear cells (PBMCs), obtained before the second cycle of nivolumab. These receptors were collected from a human donor with classical Hodgkin lymphoma.

CDR3 DNA: TGTGCCATCAGCCCTTCCGGCGGCCTCAACACCGGGGAGCTGTTTTTT. Its protein is CAISPSGGLNTGELFF. This sequence joins TRBV10-3 and TRBJ2-2; no clear D gene. This CDR3 is 16 amino acids long. From germline, CDR1 is ENHRY and CDR2 SYGVKD. V was pared by 6 bases and J by 2 bases, with 16 bases between.

V is TRBV6-5 and J is TRBJ2-6, with a tentative D call TRBD1 (5 bases). V shed 3 bases and J shed 4 bases, with 13 bases lying between them. Germline loops: CDR1 MNHEY, CDR2 SVGAGI. This CDR3 comprises 16 residues. This chain's CDR3 is CASSYAGSTGANVLTF. CDR3 DNA sequence: TGTGCCAGCAGTTATGCAGGGTCAACGGGGGCCAACGTCCTGACTTTC.

The chain uses TRBV7-2 and TRBJ2-7; TRBD2 aligns across 8 bases. With V trimmed by 5 bases and J by 2 bases, 8 bases remained unmatched. The CDR3 has 15 amino acids. Germline values: CDR1 SGHTA, CDR2 FQGNSA. The DNA for the CDR3 is TGTGCCAGCAGCCGGGGGGGTAGCGCGACCTACGAGCAGTACTTC. This codes for CASSRGGSATYEQYF.

V usage is TRBV19 and J usage is TRBJ2-7, with D possibly matching TRBD1 (5 bases). Germline V CDR1 and CDR2: LNHDA, SQIVND (reference sequence). Deletions cut 7 bases from V and 3 bases from J, with 19 bases between. This CDR3 contains 15 residues. CDR3 loop: CASTAEGARLYEQYF. CDR3 sequence (DNA): TGTGCCAGTACCGCGGAAGGGGCCAGACTCTACGAGCAGTACTTC.

The V and J genes are TRBV30 and TRBJ2-2, with D perhaps matching TRBD2 (5 bases). Germline-derived CDR1 and CDR2 are GTSNPN and SVGIG (reference sequence). The CDR3 has 15 amino acids. V shed 3 bases and J shed 0 bases, with 11 bases lying between them. The CDR3 DNA reads as TGTGCCTGGAGGTTAGAGGGCGCGAACACCGGGGAGCTGTTTTTT. Residues: CAWRLEGANTGELFF.

This rearrangement joins TRBV2 to TRBJ2-1; 8 nucleotides align to TRBD2. The CDR3 has 14 residues. With 5 bases clipped from V and 3 bases from J, the junction kept 3 bases outside the gene matches. Per germline, CDR1 SNHLY and CDR2 FYNNEI. The CDR3 coding sequence is TGTGCCAGCAGTAGCGGGAGCAACTACAATGAGCAGTTCTTC. Its protein product is CASSSGSNYNEQFF.

V and J are TRBV29-1 and TRBJ1-2, with D perhaps matching TRBD1 (5 bases). Between the trimmed V and J ends, which lost 4 bases and 3 bases, there was a span of 12 bases. Germline V lookup: CDR1 SQVTM, CDR2 ANQGSEA. The CDR3 is made up of 13 amino acids. The CDR3 loop reads CSVGSGTDYGYTF. Here the CDR3 DNA reads TGCAGCGTTGGGTCCGGGACTGACTATGGCTACACCTTC.

The chain's CDR3 is CASSQRDRGTDTQYF. The CDR3, as DNA: TGTGCCAGCAGTCAACGCGACAGGGGGACAGATACGCAGTATTTT. The chain joins TRBV6-5 to TRBJ2-3; 9 bases are a match to TRBD1. With V trimmed by 5 bases and J by 3 bases, 6 bases remained unmatched. CDR1 is MNHEY and CDR2 is SVGAGI in the germline V gene. CDR3 length: 15 amino acids.

The gene calls are TRBV11-2 and TRBJ2-1, with 7 bases matching TRBD1. CDR1 and CDR2 from the germline V gene are SGHAT and FQNNGV. J lost 8 bases, V lost 1 base, and 8 bases had no gene match. This CDR3 contains 15 residues. CDR3 DNA: TGTGCCAGCAGCTTAGTGTTAGGGGGCCGCGATGAGCAGTTCTTC. This translates into CASSLVLGGRDEQFF.

CDR3 in amino acids: CASSSGSRRSPLHF. The DNA for the CDR3 is TGTGCCAGCAGCTCCGGAAGTAGAAGGTCACCCCTCCACTTT. The V call is TRBV6-7, the J call TRBJ1-6; no clear D gene. TRBV6-7 is an ORF, and what it does is uncertain. The CDR3 length is 14 residues. Trimming shortened V by 6 bases and J by 10 bases, and 16 bases separated the two germline ends.

V gene TRBV5-1 combines with J gene TRBJ2-1; TRBD1 might be the D (6 bases). CDR3 length: 14 amino acids. Germline V gene data show CDR1 as SGHRS and CDR2 as YFSETQ. The V gene lost 4 bases and the J gene lost 5 bases, with 13 bases spanning the gap. CDR3 amino acids: CASSAYRVNNEQFF. Here the CDR3 DNA reads TGCGCCAGCAGCGCTTACAGGGTCAACAATGAGCAGTTCTTC.

The rearrangement joins TRBV10-3 to TRBJ2-1, with no clear D. CDR3 length: 17 residues. V was shortened by 6 bases and J by 0 bases, with 18 bases between the two germline ends. Germline V gene lookup returns CDR1 ENHRY and CDR2 SYGVKD. CDR3 protein: CAISRSLRTSSYNEQFF. The CDR3 DNA is TGTGCCATCAGCCGATCTCTTCGTACGAGCTCCTACAATGAGCAGTTCTTC.

The rearrangement joins TRBV5-1 to TRBJ2-7, with D possibly being TRBD2 (5 bases). The V gene's germline CDR1 is SGHRS and CDR2 YFSETQ. The germline V and J ends were trimmed by 0 bases and 3 bases, with 10 bases remaining between them. The CDR3 consists of 14 residues. DNA for the CDR3: TGCGCCAGCAGCTTGGGGACGGACTTCTACGAGCAGTACTTC. Its translation is CASSLGTDFYEQYF.

This chain connects TRBV27 to TRBJ2-2, with 7 bases fitting TRBD2. The V segment lost 2 bases and the J segment 4 bases; nucleotides outside the gene matches: 4. This CDR3 is built from 15 residues. In germline, CDR1 is MNHEY, CDR2 SMNVEV (reference sequence). The CDR3 loop reads CASSLGTIITGELFF. DNA for the CDR3: TGTGCCAGCAGTTTAGGGACTATTATCACCGGGGAGCTGTTTTTT.

The J gene is TRBJ2-1, the V gene TRBV6-1; D call uncertain. Trimming took 1 base from V and 10 from J, leaving 11 bases between them. The CDR3 extends over 13 amino acids. Germline CDR1 and CDR2: MNHNS and SASEGT. CDR3 loop: CASSEVPNREQFF. In DNA, the CDR3 is TGTGCCAGCAGTGAAGTACCCAATCGGGAGCAGTTCTTC.

Only one count was recorded for this clone. This chain uses TRBV7-6 with TRBJ2-3; D is undetermined. This CDR3 region has 13 residues. Trimming pared 4 bases from V and 2 bases from J, leaving 7 bases between. Per germline, CDR1 SGHVS and CDR2 FNYEAQ. In DNA form, the CDR3 reads TGTGCCAGCAGCTCGACCAACACAGATACGCAGTATTTT. Protein product: CASSSTNTDTQYF.

The V and J genes are TRBV5-5 and TRBJ2-5; perhaps TRBD2 as D (5 bases). Per the germline V gene, CDR1 is SGHKS and CDR2 is YYEKEE (reference sequence). CDR3 length: 15 amino acids. V was trimmed by 0 bases and J by 3 bases, leaving 12 bases between them. CDR3 loop: CASSLAGWQEETQYF. CDR3 sequence (DNA): TGTGCCAGCAGCTTGGCGGGGTGGCAAGAAGAGACCCAGTACTTC.

This chain uses TRBV14 with TRBJ2-1; unclear D gene. V was shortened by 0 bases and J by 10 bases, with 10 bases between the two germline ends. CDR3 size: 13 residues. Looked up from germline, CDR1 is SGHDN and CDR2 is FVKESK. CDR3 DNA sequence: TGTGCCAGCAGCCAAGATTACGCGGAGGAGCAGTTCTTC. As protein: CASSQDYAEEQFF.

This clone was counted only a few times. V gene TRBV6-1 combines with J gene TRBJ2-7, with a possible D match to TRBD1 (5 bases). V was cut by 0 bases and J by 0 bases, with 15 bases left in between. This CDR3 contains 17 residues. Germline-derived CDR1 and CDR2 are MNHNS and SASEGT. The CDR3 nucleotides are TGTGCCAGCAGTGAAGCGCTTCGGACATCGAGCTCCTACGAGCAGTACTTC. This sequence encodes CASSEALRTSSSYEQYF.

Details on this clone: The junction shows a germline mismatch at one end, possibly a read error. The V gene is TRBV7-7, the J gene TRBJ2-3; D uncertain. In germline, CDR1 is SSHAT, CDR2 FNYEAQ (reference sequence). This CDR3 has 13 amino acids. The CDR3 bases are TGTGCTAGCAGCTTAGCCAGAACAGATACGCAGTATTTT. Amino acids: CASSLARTDTQYF.

The rearrangement joins TRBV6-6 to TRBJ2-3; D might be TRBD1 or TRBD2, each matching 5 bases. The V gene's germline CDR1 is MNHNY and CDR2 SVGAGI (reference sequence). Trimming cost V 8 bases and J 2 bases, with 17 bases left between them. This CDR3 spans 15 amino acids. CDR3 in amino acids: CASGLTEGITDTQYF. In DNA form, the CDR3 reads TGTGCCAGCGGTTTGACAGAGGGAATCACAGATACGCAGTATTTT.

V usage is TRBV9 and J usage is TRBJ2-3, with D hard to call. The germline gives CDR1 SGDLS, CDR2 YYNGEE. V lost 4 bases, J lost 4 bases, and 10 bases lay in between. This CDR3 is built from 13 residues. CDR3 sequence reads: CASSPQWADTQYF. In nucleotides, the CDR3 is TGTGCCAGCAGCCCCCAGTGGGCAGATACGCAGTATTTT.

V and J are TRBV4-2 and TRBJ2-1; 7 bases line up with TRBD2. V lost 0 bases, J lost 7 bases, and 3 bases stayed unmatched. CDR1 is LGHNA and CDR2 is YNFKEQ in the germline V gene. The CDR3 extends over 14 amino acids. CDR3 sequence: CASSQEDGGNEQFF. CDR3 DNA: TGTGCCAGCAGCCAAGAAGACGGGGGGAATGAGCAGTTCTTC.

This clone appeared once. The CDR3 spells CASSLGVGGTEQFF. The CDR3 region has the DNA TGTGCCAGCAGCTTAGGGGTAGGGGGCACGGAGCAGTTCTTC. The J gene is TRBJ2-1, the V gene TRBV7-9, with TRBD1 identical over 7 bases. V lost 1 base, J lost 10 bases, and 7 bases stayed unmatched. The CDR3 is made up of 14 amino acids. CDR1 SEHNR and CDR2 FQNEAQ come from the germline V gene (reference sequence).

The chain links TRBV19 to TRBJ1-6; no reliable D call. Trimming removed 1 base from V and 6 bases from J, with 7 bases in between. The V gene's germline CDR1 is LNHDA and CDR2 SQIVND (reference sequence). The CDR3 is 14 residues long. CDR3 region: CASSIAQVNSPLHF. The CDR3 bases are TGTGCCAGTAGTATAGCGCAGGTTAATTCACCCCTCCACTTT.

CDR3 bases: TGTGCCAGCAGCCGGGACTACACCTACGAGCAGTACTTC. Its protein is CASSRDYTYEQYF. This chain uses TRBV5-5 with TRBJ2-7; 7 bases fit TRBD2. Per germline, CDR1 SGHKS and CDR2 YYEKEE (reference sequence). Germline trimming cut 4 bases from V and 2 bases from J; bases unmatched to any gene: 3. This CDR3 has 13 residues.

V gene TRBV5-6 combines with J gene TRBJ2-1; unclear D gene. Trimming stripped 1 base from V and 3 bases from J, with 8 bases between. Germline CDR1 is SGHDT and CDR2 is YYEEEE. The CDR3 totals 14 residues. The CDR3 DNA reads TGTGCCAGCAGCTTGTTTTCAGGCTACAATGAGCAGTTCTTC. This gives the protein CASSLFSGYNEQFF.

The J gene is TRBJ2-7, the V gene TRBV27; D is ambiguous. CDR3 length: 13 residues. In germline, CDR1 is MNHEY, CDR2 SMNVEV (reference sequence). V was clipped by 1 base and J by 6 bases, with 10 bases between them. In nucleotides, the CDR3 is TGTGCCAGCAGTTTATTTGTAAGTGGCGAGCAGTACTTC. Amino acid sequence: CASSLFVSGEQYF.

The CDR3 DNA reads as TGTGCCAGCAGCTTCCAAGTGCTTTACTCTGGGGCCAACGTCCTGACTTTC. This gives the protein CASSFQVLYSGANVLTF. This chain joins TRBV5-6 and TRBJ2-6; D not resolved. The germline V gene has CDR1 SGHDT and CDR2 YYEEEE. This CDR3 has 17 amino acids. Trimming cost V 2 bases and J 0 bases, with 12 bases left between them.

The chain employs TRBV5-1 and TRBJ2-7, with D perhaps being TRBD1 or TRBD2 (5 bases each). The length of the CDR3 is 14 residues. Trimming removed 2 bases from V and 4 bases from J, with 13 bases in between. Per the germline V gene, CDR1 is SGHRS and CDR2 is YFSETQ. For the CDR3, the DNA is TGCGCCAGCAGCTTTTCCGGCAGGGAGTACGAGCAGTACTTC. Protein sequence: CASSFSGREYEQYF.

The chain employs TRBV27 and TRBJ2-7; D assignment may be TRBD1 or TRBD2 (6 bases each). Germline V gene sequence: CDR1 MNHEY, CDR2 SMNVEV (reference sequence). The ends were cut back, 2 bases at V and 5 bases at J, with 13 bases in the middle. This CDR3 contains 14 residues. CDR3 residues: CASSLARGRNEQYF. CDR3 bases: TGTGCCAGCAGTTTAGCTCGGGGGCGGAACGAGCAGTACTTC.

The chain has TRBV7-9 and TRBJ1-1; no definite D call. V was pared by 3 bases and J by 2 bases, with 7 bases between. There are 13 residues in the CDR3. From germline, CDR1 is SEHNR and CDR2 FQNEAQ (reference sequence). The CDR3 spells CASSFTANTEAFF. DNA of the CDR3: TGTGCCAGCAGCTTTACAGCTAACACTGAAGCTTTCTTT.